The next 3 T cell receptor beta chains were all read from a single sample in a study of T cell repertoires in cytomegalovirus infection. One entry per CDR3 protein, called by TCRdb with MiXCR from the reads. The sample includes roughly 320,000 distinct CDR3 sequences, 9.5% seen only once; the top ten take over 3.5%. Sequencing was done on a sample of PBMCs. The receptors derive from a human donor in good health (CMV status not recorded). Some clones in this sample may be carry-over from other donors' samples.

This clonotype appeared a few times. The chain joins TRBV12-3 or TRBV12-4 to TRBJ1-1; tentative D call: TRBD1 (6 bases). This CDR3 has 13 residues. V was pared by 6 bases and J by 1 base, with 9 bases between. The CDR3 sequence is CASRLDRNTEAFF. In DNA, the CDR3 is TGTGCCAGCAGGTTGGACAGGAACACTGAAGCTTTCTTT.

Ten or more counts support this clonotype. The rearrangement uses TRBV7-6 and TRBJ2-7, with D tentatively TRBD1 or TRBD2 (5 bases each). V lost 5 bases, J lost 1 base, and 21 bases lay in between. Germline V gene lookup returns CDR1 SGHVS and CDR2 FNYEAQ. This CDR3 is 17 amino acids long. The CDR3 bases are TGTGCCAGCAGCCCCGCTACCGGGACCCCTGGATCCTACGAGCAGTACTTC. As protein: CASSPATGTPGSYEQYF.

This clonotype was observed many times. This chain links TRBV7-2 with TRBJ1-2, with a possible D match to TRBD1 (5 bases). V was shortened by 7 bases and J by 2 bases, with 26 bases between the two germline ends. The germline V gene encodes CDR1 SGHTA and CDR2 FQGNSA. This CDR3 has 18 residues. The CDR3 DNA reads TGTGCCAGCAACCGAGGCCCCCCTATGGGGTGGGGGAACTATGGCTACACCTTC. Its protein is CASNRGPPMGWGNYGYTF.